One sample yielded the 13 T cell receptor beta chains listed below, sequenced in a study of Graves' ophthalmopathy and Graves' hyperthyroidism. Amplified TCR beta CDR3 regions were obtained using RNA transcripts as template. The library came from an HTBI-primed first-round RT-PCR and a second-round multiplex PCR. TCRdb analysed the multiplex PCR reads with MiXCR anew, one entry per CDR3 protein. The sample consists of 450,000 to 600,000 distinct CDR3 sequences, roughly 39% of them appearing once. Sequencing input: peripheral blood or thyroid tissue (not recorded which). The receptors derive from an adult man with Graves' hyperthyroidism.

This clonotype has ten or more counts. J is TRBJ1-2 and V is TRBV7-8; tentatively, D is TRBD1 (6 bases). Germline CDR1 SGHVS, CDR2 FQNEAQ. The CDR3 loop spans 16 amino acids. Trimming shortened V by 1 base and J by 3 bases, and 15 bases separated the two germline ends. CDR3 in DNA: TGTGCCAGCAGCTTAGTGACGGGGGGCGCGGACTATGGCTACACCTTC. Encoded protein: CASSLVTGGADYGYTF. The full variable domain, its missing parts supplied by reference TRBV7-8 and TRBJ1-2, is GAGVSQSPRYKVAKRGQDVALRCDPISGHVSLFWYQQALGQGPEFLTYFQNEAQLDKSGLPSDRFFAERPEGSVSTLKIQRTQQEDSAVYLCASSLVTGGADYGYTFGSGTRLTVV.

This clonotype was seen ten or more times. V and J are TRBV2 and TRBJ1-6; D gene unclear. Germline CDR1 is SNHLY and CDR2 is FYNNEI. This CDR3 is built from 15 residues. Trimming stripped 6 bases from V and 10 bases from J, with 19 bases between. The CDR3 sequence is CASSFNLVAGSPLHF. Here the CDR3 DNA reads TGTGCCAGCAGCTTTAACCTCGTCGCGGGCTCACCCCTCCACTTT.

About this clonotype: A single base separates this from a much larger clone, so it may be a read error. The rearrangement joins TRBV6-5 to TRBJ1-6; TRBD1 is a possible D gene (6 bases). The CDR3 length is 13 residues. Looked up from germline, CDR1 is MNHEY and CDR2 is SVGAGI. The CDR3 nucleotides read TGTGCCAGCAGCCACAGGGATAATTTACCCCTCCACTTT. This translates into CASSHRDNLPLHF.

This clonotype was seen once. The chain is built from TRBV20-1 and TRBJ1-1; D gene uncertain. This CDR3 contains 15 residues. Deletions cut 2 bases from V and 6 bases from J, with 19 bases between. The germline V gene has CDR1 DFQATT and CDR2 SNEGSKA (reference sequence). The CDR3 reads CSARFGRQWVAEAFF. The CDR3 DNA reads TGCAGTGCTAGATTCGGTAGGCAGTGGGTGGCTGAAGCTTTCTTT.

Concerning this clonotype: This may stem from a read error, because a much larger clone lies one nucleotide away. This rearrangement joins TRBV10-3 to TRBJ1-2; weak D call: TRBD1 (6 bases). Trimming cost V 6 bases and J 0 bases, with 17 bases left between them. The germline V gene has CDR1 ENHRY and CDR2 SYGVKD. The CDR3 extends over 16 amino acids. CDR3 sequence reads: CAISGTMTDTNYGYTF. The CDR3 region has the DNA TGTGCCATCAGCGGGACAATGACAGACACTAACTATGGCTACACCTTC.

The chain uses TRBV29-1 and TRBJ2-7, with D perhaps given as TRBD1 or TRBD2 (5 bases each). The germline V gene encodes CDR1 SQVTM and CDR2 ANQGSEA. V shed 8 bases and J shed 6 bases, with 20 bases lying between them. The CDR3 spans 13 residues. The CDR3 protein is CSQGDYRGSEQYF. CDR3 coding DNA: TGCAGCCAAGGTGACTATCGGGGCTCCGAGCAGTACTTC.

There are a few counts of this clonotype. The rearrangement links TRBV7-9 to TRBJ2-5; 11 bases are shared with TRBD2. The germline V gene encodes CDR1 SEHNR and CDR2 FQNEAQ (reference sequence). V lost 3 bases and J lost 0; bases outside the gene matches: 15. The CDR3 has 20 amino acids. The CDR3 DNA is TGTGCCAGCAGCTTTTCCCTCGCTAGCGGGAGGTGGGGGTACCAAGAGACCCAGTACTTC. Translated, it gives CASSFSLASGRWGYQETQYF.

This clonotype was seen at least ten times. The rearrangement links TRBV20-1 to TRBJ2-7, with D unclear. The CDR3 runs 12 residues. Looked up from germline, CDR1 is DFQATT and CDR2 is SNEGSKA (reference sequence). Trimming took off 4 bases at V and 0 bases at J, with 7 bases between the two ends. The CDR3 DNA sequence: TGCAGTGCTATCTCTGGCTCCTACGAGCAGTACTTC. Amino acid sequence: CSAISGSYEQYF.

The table lists this clonotype with many counts. The CDR3 sequence is CASRQMNQETQYF. CDR3 in DNA: TGTGCCAGCAGACAGATGAACCAAGAGACCCAGTACTTC. The chain combines TRBV25-1 with TRBJ2-5; D gene uncertain. Germline loops: CDR1 MGHDK, CDR2 SYGVNS. The CDR3 contains 13 residues. V was pared by 6 bases and J by 0 bases, with 8 bases between.

This clonotype was detected only a few times. The genes are TRBV10-3 and TRBJ2-2, with no clear D. Germline lookup yields CDR1 ENHRY and CDR2 SYGVKD. The CDR3 contains 16 residues. V was pared by 7 bases and J by 2 bases, with 17 bases between. Here the CDR3 reads CAITSTGPVNTGELFF. As DNA, the CDR3 is TGTGCCATCACCAGCACCGGGCCCGTCAACACCGGGGAGCTGTTTTTT.

With regard to this clonotype: Possible read error: a much larger clone is one base away. The chain combines TRBV7-2 with TRBJ1-3; D gene unclear. The CDR3 sequence is 14 residues long. CDR1 is SGHTA and CDR2 is FQGNSA in the germline V gene. V was trimmed by 5 bases and J by 3 bases, leaving 11 bases between them. CDR3 nucleotides: TGTGCCAGCAGCCCTGCGACCGGTGGAAACACCATATATTTT. Its protein product is CASSPATGGNTIYF. Complete variable domain (other parts from reference TRBV7-2 and TRBJ1-3): GAGVSQSPSNKVTEKGKDVELRCDPISGHTALYWYRQSLGQGLEFLIYFQGNSAPDKSGLPSDRFSAERTGGSVSTLTIQRTQQEDSAVYLCASSPATGGNTIYFGEGSWLTVV.

This clonotype came up many times. This chain uses TRBV29-1 with TRBJ1-2; D is undetermined. CDR1 and CDR2 from the germline V gene are SQVTM and ANQGSEA. The CDR3 covers 15 residues. Trimming cost V 4 bases and J 3 bases, with 18 bases left between them. CDR3 coding DNA: TGCAGCGTTGCTTCGGGTGACTCCACCTACTATGGCTACACCTTC. It translates to CSVASGDSTYYGYTF.

The chain carries TRBV12-3 or TRBV12-4 and TRBJ1-3; D remains ambiguous. V was cut by 3 bases and J by 0 bases, with 6 bases left in between. CDR3 length: 14 residues. The CDR3 sequence is CASSLSISGNTIYF. The CDR3, as DNA: TGTGCCAGCAGTTTGTCCATCTCTGGAAACACCATATATTTT.